A single sample is the source of the 12 T cell receptor beta chains below, sequenced in a study of blood T cell repertoires in COVID-19. TCRdb's copy holds only in-frame clones and misses some; the assay was immunoSEQ multiplex PCR. Among hundreds of thousands of clones listed, approximately 80% were seen once. Sequenced material: peripheral blood. Receptors were obtained from a woman between 35 and 50 years old with active or convalescent COVID-19.

The V call is TRBV4-1, the J call TRBJ1-2, with a weak D call TRBD1 (5 bases). Trimming removed 3 bases at V and 2 bases at J, with 19 bases between. There are 17 residues in the CDR3. Germline V gene sequence: CDR1 MGHRA, CDR2 YSYEKL. The CDR3 nucleotides are TGCGCCAGCAGCCAGCTCCACGGGGGGTCCGGGAACTATGGCTACACCTTC. Translating it yields CASSQLHGGSGNYGYTF.

The rearrangement joins TRBV14 to TRBJ2-5, with 9 bases that match TRBD1. CDR1 and CDR2 from the germline V gene are SGHDN and FVKESK. J was trimmed by 4 bases and V by 8 bases; bases with no gene match: 11. The CDR3 has 15 residues. CDR3 protein: CASSTLGQGLETQYF. The CDR3 nucleotides read TGTGCCAGCTCTACCCTGGGACAGGGTCTAGAGACCCAGTACTTC.

The V call is TRBV15, the J call TRBJ2-3; D is unclear. Germline assignment: CDR1 LNHNV and CDR2 YYDKDF (reference sequence). Trimming pared 0 bases from V and 11 bases from J, leaving 12 bases between. CDR3 length equals 13 residues. The CDR3: CATSRDRGRGQYF. The CDR3 DNA sequence: TGTGCCACCAGCAGAGATCGCGGAAGAGGGCAGTATTTT.

This clone was seen a single time. This chain uses TRBV30 with TRBJ1-2; possibly TRBD1 for D (6 bases). CDR1 and CDR2 from the germline V gene are GTSNPN and SVGIG (reference sequence). Between the trimmed V and J ends, which lost 7 bases and 4 bases, there was a span of 16 bases. CDR3 size: 13 residues. The chain's CDR3 is CASIQGVGYGYTF. The CDR3 bases are TGTGCCTCTATACAGGGCGTTGGCTATGGCTACACCTTC.

The V call is TRBV28, the J call TRBJ2-3, with D perhaps matching TRBD1 (5 bases). This CDR3 spans 16 amino acids. V dropped 3 bases and J dropped 6 bases, with 19 bases sitting between them. Germline values: CDR1 MDHEN, CDR2 SYDVKM. The CDR3 loop reads CASSLVGQGGRDTQYF. CDR3 sequence (DNA): TGTGCCAGCAGTTTGGTAGGGCAGGGTGGTCGGGATACGCAGTATTTT.

V gene TRBV13 combines with J gene TRBJ1-6; maybe TRBD1 (6 bases). V lost 2 bases, J lost 5 bases, and 10 bases lay in between. Germline V CDR1 and CDR2: PRHDT, FYEKMQ (reference sequence). The CDR3 is 15 residues long. CDR3 region: CASSLSGADNSPLHF. The CDR3 coding sequence is TGTGCCAGCAGCTTATCAGGGGCCGATAATTCACCCCTCCACTTT.

This chain connects TRBV28 to TRBJ2-2, with 7 bases identical to TRBD2. This CDR3 has 17 residues. After removal of 1 base from V and 4 bases from J, the junction contained 9 bases not matched to a gene. Germline V gives CDR1 MDHEN, CDR2 SYDVKM. As DNA, the CDR3 is TGTGCCAGCAGTTTATACGGGGGGACTGTACTCACCGGGGAGCTGTTTTTT. Protein product: CASSLYGGTVLTGELFF.

This clone was seen only a few times. Other nucleotide sequences from this sample produce the same CDR3. The J gene is TRBJ2-2, the V gene TRBV5-4; D possibly corresponds to TRBD2 (7 bases). This CDR3 contains 17 residues. Germline V gives CDR1 SGHNT, CDR2 YYREEE (reference sequence). Between the trimmed V and J ends, which lost 0 bases and 6 bases, there was a span of 18 bases. CDR3 loop: CASSLGGAGASSGELFF. DNA for the CDR3: TGTGCCAGCAGCTTGGGGGGGGCGGGGGCTTCTTCCGGGGAGCTGTTTTTT.

CDR3 sequence: CAISGPQGDVYEQYF. The CDR3 DNA follows: TGTGCCATCAGTGGCCCACAGGGGGACGTCTACGAGCAGTACTTC. The rearrangement links TRBV10-3 to TRBJ2-7, with TRBD1 identical over 8 bases. CDR1 is ENHRY, CDR2 SYGVKD, per germline. With 4 bases clipped from V and 3 bases from J, the junction kept 8 bases outside the gene matches. The CDR3 has 15 amino acids.

V usage is TRBV6-5 and J usage is TRBJ1-4; D uncertain. Trimming cost V 8 bases and J 3 bases, with 13 bases left between them. The CDR3 has 14 residues. Germline V lookup: CDR1 MNHEY, CDR2 SVGAGI. For the CDR3, the DNA is TGTGCCAGCCGGGGTCGTTTGTCTAATGAAAAACTGTTTTTT. Protein product: CASRGRLSNEKLFF.

The chain combines TRBV3-1 (or the pseudogene TRBV3-2) with TRBJ1-1; perhaps TRBD1 as D (5 bases). V shed 1 base and J shed 0 bases, with 12 bases lying between them. This CDR3 is 16 amino acids long. Germline V gene data show CDR1 as LGHDT and CDR2 as YNNKEL (reference sequence). CDR3 loop: CASSQGARVMNTEAFF. The CDR3 bases are TGTGCCAGCAGCCAAGGAGCCAGGGTCATGAACACTGAAGCTTTCTTT.

V gene TRBV11-3 combines with J gene TRBJ1-1; D ambiguous. Trimming shortened V by 1 base and J by 1 base, and 4 bases separated the two germline ends. Germline values: CDR1 SGHNT, CDR2 YENEEA. CDR3 length: 13 amino acids. The CDR3 coding sequence is TGTGCCAGCAGCTTAGCGGGGAACACTGAAGCTTTCTTT. Translated, it gives CASSLAGNTEAFF.